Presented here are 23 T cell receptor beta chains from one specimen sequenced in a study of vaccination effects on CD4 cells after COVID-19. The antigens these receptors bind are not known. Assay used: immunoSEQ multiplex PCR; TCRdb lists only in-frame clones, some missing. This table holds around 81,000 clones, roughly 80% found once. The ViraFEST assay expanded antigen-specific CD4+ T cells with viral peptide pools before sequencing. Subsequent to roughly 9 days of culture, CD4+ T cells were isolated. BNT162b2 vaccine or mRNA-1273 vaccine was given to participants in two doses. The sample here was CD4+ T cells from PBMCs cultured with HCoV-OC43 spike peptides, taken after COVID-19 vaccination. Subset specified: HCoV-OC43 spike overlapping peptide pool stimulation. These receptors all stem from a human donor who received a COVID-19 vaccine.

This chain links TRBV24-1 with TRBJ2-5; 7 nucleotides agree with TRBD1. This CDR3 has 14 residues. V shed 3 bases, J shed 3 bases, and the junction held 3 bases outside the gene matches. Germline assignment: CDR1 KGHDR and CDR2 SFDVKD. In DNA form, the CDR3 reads TGTGCCACCAGTGATAACAGGGGAAAAGAGACCCAGTACTTC. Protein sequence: CATSDNRGKETQYF.

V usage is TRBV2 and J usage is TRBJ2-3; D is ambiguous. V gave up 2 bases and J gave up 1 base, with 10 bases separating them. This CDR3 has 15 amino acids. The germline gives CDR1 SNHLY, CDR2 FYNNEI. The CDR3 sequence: CASSEMRTGTDTQYF. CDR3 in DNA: TGTGCCAGCAGTGAAATGCGGACGGGCACAGATACGCAGTATTTT. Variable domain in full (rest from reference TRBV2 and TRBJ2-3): EPEVTQTPSHQVTQMGQEVILRCVPISNHLYFYWYRQILGQKVEFLVSFYNNEISEKSEIFDDQFSVERPDGSNFTLKIRSTKLEDSAMYFCASSEMRTGTDTQYFGPGTRLTVL.

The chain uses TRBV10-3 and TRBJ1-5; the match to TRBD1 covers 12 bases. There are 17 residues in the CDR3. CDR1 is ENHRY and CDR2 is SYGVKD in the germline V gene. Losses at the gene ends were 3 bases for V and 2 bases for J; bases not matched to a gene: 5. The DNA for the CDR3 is TGTGCCATCAGTGAAGGGACAGGGGGCGATGGCAATCAGCCCCAGCATTTT. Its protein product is CAISEGTGGDGNQPQHF.

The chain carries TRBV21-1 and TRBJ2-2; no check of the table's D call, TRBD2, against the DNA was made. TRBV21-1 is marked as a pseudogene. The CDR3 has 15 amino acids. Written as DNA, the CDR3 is TGTGCCAGCAGCAAAGCTTGCGGGGCGGCCGGGGAGCTGTTTTTT. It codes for CASSKACGAAGELFF.

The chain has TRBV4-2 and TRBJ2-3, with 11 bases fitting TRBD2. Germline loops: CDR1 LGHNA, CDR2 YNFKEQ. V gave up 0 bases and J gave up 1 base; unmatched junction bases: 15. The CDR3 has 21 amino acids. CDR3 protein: CASSQEGGTSGGGAGTDTQYF. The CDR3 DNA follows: TGTGCCAGCAGCCAAGAAGGGGGTACTAGCGGGGGTGGGGCGGGCACAGATACGCAGTATTTT.

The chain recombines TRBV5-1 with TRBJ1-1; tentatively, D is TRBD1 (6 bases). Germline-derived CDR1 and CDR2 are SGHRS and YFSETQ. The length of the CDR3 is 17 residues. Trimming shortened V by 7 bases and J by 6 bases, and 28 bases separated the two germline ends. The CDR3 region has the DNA TGCGCCAGCCACGCCGACCCAACAGGGTTAGTCGATCCTGAAGCTTTCTTT. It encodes CASHADPTGLVDPEAFF.

The CDR3 here is CASSLPGPFEANYGYTF. The DNA for the CDR3 is TGTGCCAGCAGTTTACCGGGACCCTTCGAGGCTAACTATGGCTACACCTTC. The chain combines TRBV2 with TRBJ1-2, with TRBD1 as a possible D gene (5 bases). Deletions cut 5 bases from V and 0 bases from J, with 19 bases between. The CDR3 extends over 17 amino acids. Germline lookup yields CDR1 SNHLY and CDR2 FYNNEI. Drawing the rest from reference TRBV2 and TRBJ1-2, the complete variable domain is EPEVTQTPSHQVTQMGQEVILRCVPISNHLYFYWYRQILGQKVEFLVSFYNNEISEKSEIFDDQFSVERPDGSNFTLKIRSTKLEDSAMYFCASSLPGPFEANYGYTFGSGTRLTVV.

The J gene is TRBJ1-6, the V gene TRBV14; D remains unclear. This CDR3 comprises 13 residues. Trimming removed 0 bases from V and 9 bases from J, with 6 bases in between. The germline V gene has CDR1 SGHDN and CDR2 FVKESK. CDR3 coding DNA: TGTGCCAGCAGCCAAGATATACGTTCACCCCTCCACTTT. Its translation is CASSQDIRSPLHF.

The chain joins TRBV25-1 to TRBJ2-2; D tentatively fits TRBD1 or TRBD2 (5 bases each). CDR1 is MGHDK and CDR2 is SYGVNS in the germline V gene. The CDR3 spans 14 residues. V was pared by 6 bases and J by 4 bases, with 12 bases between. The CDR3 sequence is CASSPRDPTGELFF. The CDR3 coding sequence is TGTGCCAGCAGCCCCCGGGACCCCACCGGGGAGCTGTTTTTT.

The CDR3 is CASSLISGGAGEQFF. The CDR3 DNA reads TGTGCCAGCAGCTTAATAAGCGGGGGGGCAGGTGAGCAGTTCTTC. The chain combines TRBV7-3 with TRBJ2-1; TRBD2 matches 10 bases. The germline V gene has CDR1 SGHTA and CDR2 FQGTGA. This CDR3 is 15 amino acids long. J gave up 9 bases and V 1 base, and 6 bases lay outside the gene matches.

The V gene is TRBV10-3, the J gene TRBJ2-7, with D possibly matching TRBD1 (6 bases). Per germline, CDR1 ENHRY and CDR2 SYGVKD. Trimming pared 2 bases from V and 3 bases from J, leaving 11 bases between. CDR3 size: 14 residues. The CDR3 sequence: CAISEGPDSYEQYV. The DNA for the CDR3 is TGTGCCATCAGTGAGGGGCCGGACAGCTACGAGCAGTACGTC.

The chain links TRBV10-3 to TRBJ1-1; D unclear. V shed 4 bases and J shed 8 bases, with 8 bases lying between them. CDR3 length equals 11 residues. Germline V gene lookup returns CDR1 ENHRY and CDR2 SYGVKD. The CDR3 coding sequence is TGTGCCATCAGTGGTTTGGGGGAAGCTTTCTTT. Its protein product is CAISGLGEAFF.

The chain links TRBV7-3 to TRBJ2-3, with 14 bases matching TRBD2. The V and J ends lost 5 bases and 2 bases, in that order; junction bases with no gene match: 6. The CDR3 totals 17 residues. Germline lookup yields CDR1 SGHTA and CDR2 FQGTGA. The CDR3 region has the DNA TGTGCCAGCAGCCTCTGGACTAGCGGGGGGATCACAGATACGCAGTATTTT. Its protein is CASSLWTSGGITDTQYF.

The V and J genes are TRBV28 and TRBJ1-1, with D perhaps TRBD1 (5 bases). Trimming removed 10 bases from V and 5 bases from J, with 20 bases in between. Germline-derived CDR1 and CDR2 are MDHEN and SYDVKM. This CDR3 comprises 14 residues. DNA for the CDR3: TGTGCCATTCAGGGTCAGGCGGACGAGACTGAAGCTTTCTTT. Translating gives CAIQGQADETEAFF.

CDR3 in DNA: TGTGCCAGCAGTTTTCAAAGGGACACTGAAGCTTTCTTT. It specifies CASSFQRDTEAFF. The J gene is TRBJ1-1, the V gene TRBV6-2 or TRBV6-3, with D uncertain. This CDR3 contains 13 residues. Germline V CDR1 and CDR2: MNHEY, SVGEGT. V was cut by 4 bases and J by 3 bases, with 9 bases left in between.

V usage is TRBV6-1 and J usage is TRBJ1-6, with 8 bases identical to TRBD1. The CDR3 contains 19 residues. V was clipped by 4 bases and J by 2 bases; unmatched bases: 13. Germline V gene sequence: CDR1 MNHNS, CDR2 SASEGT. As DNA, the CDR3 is TGTGCCAGCAGTGGGGGAGACAGGGGAGGTAGCGCCTATAATTCACCCCTCCACTTT. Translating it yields CASSGGDRGGSAYNSPLHF.

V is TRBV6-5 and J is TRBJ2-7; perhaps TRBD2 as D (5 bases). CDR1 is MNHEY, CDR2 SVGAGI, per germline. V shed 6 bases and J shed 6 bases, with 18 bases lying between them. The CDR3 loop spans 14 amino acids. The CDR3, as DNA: TGTGCCAGCAGACCCCGGACTGTATCAGGCGAGCAGTACGTC. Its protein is CASRPRTVSGEQYV.

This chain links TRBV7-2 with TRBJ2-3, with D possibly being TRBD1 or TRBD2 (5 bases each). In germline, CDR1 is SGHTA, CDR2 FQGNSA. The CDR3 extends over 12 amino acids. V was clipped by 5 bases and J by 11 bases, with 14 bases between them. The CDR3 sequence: CASSLLGAMQYF. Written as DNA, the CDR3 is TGTGCCAGCAGCCTACTAGGGGCGATGCAGTATTTT.

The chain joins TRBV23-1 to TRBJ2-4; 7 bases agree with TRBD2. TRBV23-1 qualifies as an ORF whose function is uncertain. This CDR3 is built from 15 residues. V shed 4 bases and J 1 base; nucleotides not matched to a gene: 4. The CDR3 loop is CASSLGGKAKNIQYF. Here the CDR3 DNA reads TGCGCCAGCAGTCTCGGGGGGAAGGCCAAAAACATTCAGTACTTC.

CDR3 protein: CASSEYPHQEQYV. CDR3 bases: TGTGCCAGCAGTGAATACCCACACCAGGAGCAGTACGTC. The chain has TRBV6-1 and TRBJ2-7; D not certain. The CDR3 is 13 amino acids. The V and J ends lost 2 bases and 7 bases respectively, with 12 bases between them. Germline V gives CDR1 MNHNS, CDR2 SASEGT.

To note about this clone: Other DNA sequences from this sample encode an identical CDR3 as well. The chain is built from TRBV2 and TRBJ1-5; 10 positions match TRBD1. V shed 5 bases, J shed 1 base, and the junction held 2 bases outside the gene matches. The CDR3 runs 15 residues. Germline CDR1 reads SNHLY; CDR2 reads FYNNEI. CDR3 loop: CASSPGQGSNQPQHF. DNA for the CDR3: TGTGCCAGCAGTCCGGGACAGGGGAGCAATCAGCCCCAGCATTTT.

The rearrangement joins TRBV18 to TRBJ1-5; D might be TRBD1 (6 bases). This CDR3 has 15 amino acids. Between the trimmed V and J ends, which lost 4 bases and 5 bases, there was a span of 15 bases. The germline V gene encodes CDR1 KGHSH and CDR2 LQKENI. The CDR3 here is CASSQLQGSDQPQHF. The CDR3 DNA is TGTGCCAGCTCACAACTACAGGGAAGCGATCAGCCCCAGCATTTT.

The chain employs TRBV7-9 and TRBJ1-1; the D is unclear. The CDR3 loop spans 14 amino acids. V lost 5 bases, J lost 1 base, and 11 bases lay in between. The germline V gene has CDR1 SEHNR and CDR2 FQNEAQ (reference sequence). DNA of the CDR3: TGTGCCAGCAGCCTAGGGTTGGCGAACACTGAAGCTTTCTTT. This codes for CASSLGLANTEAFF.